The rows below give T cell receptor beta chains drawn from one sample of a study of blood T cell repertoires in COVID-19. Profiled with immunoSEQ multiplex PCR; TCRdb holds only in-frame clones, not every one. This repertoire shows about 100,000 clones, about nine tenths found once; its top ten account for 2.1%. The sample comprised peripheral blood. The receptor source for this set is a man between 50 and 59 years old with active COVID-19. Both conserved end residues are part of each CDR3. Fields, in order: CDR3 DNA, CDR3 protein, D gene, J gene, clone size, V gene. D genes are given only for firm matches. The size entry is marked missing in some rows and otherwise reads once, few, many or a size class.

cdr3_nt: TGTGCCAGCGTTAGCGGGGTTCCCTACAATGAGCAGTTCTTC; cdr3_aa: CASVSGVPYNEQFF; d_call: TRBD2; j_call: TRBJ2-1; clone_size: -; v_call: TRBV2
cdr3_nt: TGTGCCAGCAGCCAATTCCAAATGGGCACTGAGGCTTTCTTT; cdr3_aa: CASSQFQMGTEAFF; d_call: -; j_call: TRBJ1-1; clone_size: -; v_call: TRBV2
cdr3_nt: TGTGCCACCAGTGACGGGGGTTTTAGCACAGATACGCAGTATTTT; cdr3_aa: CATSDGGFSTDTQYF; d_call: -; j_call: TRBJ2-3; clone_size: -; v_call: TRBV24-1
cdr3_nt: TGTGCCAGCAGCGTAGGTGGGACAGGAAACTATGGCTACACCTTC; cdr3_aa: CASSVGGTGNYGYTF; d_call: TRBD1; j_call: TRBJ1-2; clone_size: -; v_call: TRBV9
cdr3_nt: TGTGCCAGCAGCCTGGCCGGGACATTGAGCCGAGAGACCCAGTACTTC; cdr3_aa: CASSLAGTLSRETQYF; d_call: -; j_call: TRBJ2-5; clone_size: -; v_call: TRBV14
cdr3_nt: TGCGCCAGCAGCCAAGATAGCGGTGGCTACAATGAGCAGTTCTTC; cdr3_aa: CASSQDSGGYNEQFF; d_call: -; j_call: TRBJ2-1; clone_size: -; v_call: TRBV4-1
cdr3_nt: TGTGCCACCAGTGACCCTAGCGGGAGCAACATTGGTGAGCAGTTCTTC; cdr3_aa: CATSDPSGSNIGEQFF; d_call: TRBD2; j_call: TRBJ2-1; clone_size: -; v_call: TRBV24-1
cdr3_nt: TGTGCCAGCAGCCCTACTCCCGGGACAGGGAGCAATGAGCAGTTCTTC; cdr3_aa: CASSPTPGTGSNEQFF; d_call: TRBD1; j_call: TRBJ2-1; clone_size: -; v_call: TRBV9
cdr3_nt: TGCGCCAGCAGCTTAAGCGGGAGCACAGATACGCAGTATTTT; cdr3_aa: CASSLSGSTDTQYF; d_call: -; j_call: TRBJ2-3; clone_size: -; v_call: TRBV5-1
cdr3_nt: TGTGCCAGCAGCTTTCCGGGAACGGATGAGCAGTTCTTC; cdr3_aa: CASSFPGTDEQFF; d_call: -; j_call: TRBJ2-1; clone_size: -; v_call: TRBV5-4
cdr3_nt: TGCGCCAGCAGCTTGGGAGTGGGGGCGCAAAAAGAGACCCAGTACTTC; cdr3_aa: CASSLGVGAQKETQYF; d_call: -; j_call: TRBJ2-5; clone_size: -; v_call: TRBV5-1
cdr3_nt: TGTGCCAGCAGCTTAACCCCCGCCGGAGGCGGGAGTCAGAGTACGCAGTATTTT; cdr3_aa: CASSLTPAGGGSQSTQYF; d_call: TRBD2; j_call: TRBJ2-3; clone_size: -; v_call: TRBV11-2
cdr3_nt: TGTGCCAGTACTACCGCAGGGGGAGGACGCACTGAAGCTTTCTTT; cdr3_aa: CASTTAGGGRTEAFF; d_call: TRBD1; j_call: TRBJ1-1; clone_size: -; v_call: TRBV19
cdr3_nt: TGCGCCAGCAGCTTGGGGGACAGGGGGCGAGCTTTCTTT; cdr3_aa: CASSLGDRGRAFF; d_call: TRBD1; j_call: TRBJ1-1; clone_size: -; v_call: TRBV5-1
cdr3_nt: TGTGCCAGCAACGAGGGGGTTAAGCCCCAGCATTTT; cdr3_aa: CASNEGVKPQHF; d_call: -; j_call: TRBJ1-5; clone_size: -; v_call: TRBV12-3/TRBV12-4
cdr3_nt: TGTGCTAGTGGTTTGGCCCTTGGACAGGGGCGAGAGACCCAGTACTTC; cdr3_aa: CASGLALGQGRETQYF; d_call: TRBD1; j_call: TRBJ2-5; clone_size: -; v_call: TRBV12-5
cdr3_nt: TGTGCCAGCAGATCTTATGGCTACACCTTC; cdr3_aa: CASRSYGYTF; d_call: -; j_call: TRBJ1-2; clone_size: -; v_call: TRBV12-3/TRBV12-4
cdr3_nt: TGTGCCAGCTCACCACGACAGGGAAGCTCTGGAAACACCATATATTTT; cdr3_aa: CASSPRQGSSGNTIYF; d_call: TRBD1; j_call: TRBJ1-3; clone_size: -; v_call: TRBV18
cdr3_nt: TGTGCCAGCAGCCGGACTGTAGGAAACACCATATATTTT; cdr3_aa: CASSRTVGNTIYF; d_call: -; j_call: TRBJ1-3; clone_size: -; v_call: TRBV14
cdr3_nt: TGTGCCAGCAGTTCACCTAGGGGCGGGGGAGCCAAAAACATTCAGTACTTC; cdr3_aa: CASSSPRGGGAKNIQYF; d_call: TRBD2; j_call: TRBJ2-4; clone_size: few; v_call: TRBV27
cdr3_nt: TGCGCCAGCAGCTTGGAAAGCGGGGCTTACAATGAGCAGTTCTTC; cdr3_aa: CASSLESGAYNEQFF; d_call: TRBD2; j_call: TRBJ2-1; clone_size: once; v_call: TRBV5-1
cdr3_nt: TGTGCCAGCAGCGACCCTGGGATAGGGGTAAGATCTGGGGCCAACGTCCTGACTTTC; cdr3_aa: CASSDPGIGVRSGANVLTF; d_call: -; j_call: TRBJ2-6; clone_size: -; v_call: TRBV9
cdr3_nt: TGTGCCAGCAGCCCCTCGACAGGGATTAACACTGAAGCTTTCTTT; cdr3_aa: CASSPSTGINTEAFF; d_call: TRBD1; j_call: TRBJ1-1; clone_size: -; v_call: TRBV7-9
cdr3_nt: TGTGCCAGCAGCGTCCACAGGCAAGAGACCCAGTACTTC; cdr3_aa: CASSVHRQETQYF; d_call: -; j_call: TRBJ2-5; clone_size: -; v_call: TRBV5-8
cdr3_nt: TGTGCCAGCAGCACCACCCCCTTAGGACTAGCGCGGAATGAGCAGTTCTTC; cdr3_aa: CASSTTPLGLARNEQFF; d_call: TRBD2; j_call: TRBJ2-1; clone_size: -; v_call: TRBV4-2
cdr3_nt: TGTGCCAGCACCTTATCTTCGACAGGTCGCTCTGGAAACACCATATATTTT; cdr3_aa: CASTLSSTGRSGNTIYF; d_call: -; j_call: TRBJ1-3; clone_size: -; v_call: TRBV7-9
cdr3_nt: TGTGCCAGCAGCCCAGTCCCGGGACAGGAACACGGTGAAGCTTTCTTT; cdr3_aa: CASSPVPGQEHGEAFF; d_call: TRBD1; j_call: TRBJ1-1; clone_size: -; v_call: TRBV5-5
cdr3_nt: TGTGCCAGCTCGCCTATGGCGGGAGTCCAGACAGATACGCAGTATTTT; cdr3_aa: CASSPMAGVQTDTQYF; d_call: TRBD2; j_call: TRBJ2-3; clone_size: -; v_call: TRBV18
cdr3_nt: TGCAGCGTTGAAGGTTGGACAGAGCGCTATAATGAGCAGTTCTTC; cdr3_aa: CSVEGWTERYNEQFF; d_call: -; j_call: TRBJ2-1; clone_size: -; v_call: TRBV29-1
cdr3_nt: TGCAGTGCTAGTACTGGCGGGGAAGACAATGAGCAGTTCTTC; cdr3_aa: CSASTGGEDNEQFF; d_call: -; j_call: TRBJ2-1; clone_size: once; v_call: TRBV20-1
cdr3_nt: TGTGCCAGCAGCCTAATACAGGAATTGAACACTGAAGCTTTCTTT; cdr3_aa: CASSLIQELNTEAFF; d_call: -; j_call: TRBJ1-1; clone_size: -; v_call: TRBV2
cdr3_nt: TGCGCCAGCAGCATAAGTCTGGGGGGATATGGCTACACCTTC; cdr3_aa: CASSISLGGYGYTF; d_call: -; j_call: TRBJ1-2; clone_size: -; v_call: TRBV5-1
cdr3_nt: TGCGCCAGCAGCTTGGAGTCCAGGGGGGTAGATACGCAGTATTTT; cdr3_aa: CASSLESRGVDTQYF; d_call: -; j_call: TRBJ2-3; clone_size: -; v_call: TRBV5-1
cdr3_nt: TGTGCCACCAGTGATACCGGGTCGGGGCCCCAGCATTTT; cdr3_aa: CATSDTGSGPQHF; d_call: -; j_call: TRBJ1-5; clone_size: -; v_call: TRBV24-1
cdr3_nt: TGTGCCAGCAGCGTACTCTCCGGGGGGGACTACAATGAGCAGTTCTTC; cdr3_aa: CASSVLSGGDYNEQFF; d_call: TRBD2; j_call: TRBJ2-1; clone_size: -; v_call: TRBV9
cdr3_nt: TGCGCCAGCAGCCGGTGGGGTAGCGGGGTCCAAGAGACCCAGTACTTC; cdr3_aa: CASSRWGSGVQETQYF; d_call: TRBD2; j_call: TRBJ2-5; clone_size: -; v_call: TRBV4-1
cdr3_nt: TGTGCCAGCAGCAACGGGGTTGGTAATTCACCCCTCCACTTT; cdr3_aa: CASSNGVGNSPLHF; d_call: -; j_call: TRBJ1-6; clone_size: -; v_call: TRBV6-2/TRBV6-3
cdr3_nt: TGTGCCAGCAGTCCTGGACTAGCGGTGAACAATGAGCAGTTCTTC; cdr3_aa: CASSPGLAVNNEQFF; d_call: TRBD2; j_call: TRBJ2-1; clone_size: -; v_call: TRBV6-5
cdr3_nt: TGTGCCAGCAGCTCCCAACCGGGACAGCAGAACACTGAAGCTTTCTTT; cdr3_aa: CASSSQPGQQNTEAFF; d_call: TRBD1; j_call: TRBJ1-1; clone_size: -; v_call: TRBV7-2
cdr3_nt: TGTGCTAGTACCCTCGGGACAGGTGTTTATAGCAATCAGCCCCAGCATTTT; cdr3_aa: CASTLGTGVYSNQPQHF; d_call: TRBD1; j_call: TRBJ1-5; clone_size: -; v_call: TRBV12-5
cdr3_nt: TGTGCCAGCTCACCACCGGTCGGTGGGGGGGCCGCGGAGACCCAGTACTTC; cdr3_aa: CASSPPVGGGAAETQYF; d_call: -; j_call: TRBJ2-5; clone_size: once; v_call: TRBV18